This T cell receptor beta chain was sequenced during a study of T cell responses to AZD1222 COVID-19 vaccine (dated by TCRdb to the early 2020s). In terms of the full investigation: TCR sequencing covered over 230 trial participants: 207 given two doses of AZD1222 and around 25 given two doses of MenACWY control vaccine. Trial participants were enrolled into age subgroups of 18-55, 56-69 and 70-plus years, which contained roughly 140, 27 and 60 TCR-sequenced participants, respectively.

Overall study results and their limits: Because no samples from the day 14 peak response were available, repertoires could be characterized only after the peak T cell response. CD4 TCRs associated with the vaccine covered the entire spike protein, and the dominant responses were in regions 160-218 and 743-854. The 56-69-year group was small, and its depth increase did not reach significance, likely because of low power. Reportedly, almost half of the unique spike-specific TCRs recognized epitopes lying outside the regions that are mutated in the B.1.351 and B.1.1.7 variants. After two AZD1222 doses, both the breadth and the depth of spike-specific TCRs were significantly higher than at day 0 and than in MenACWY recipients. Most participants were white British and females outnumbered males, and the authors suggested that clonal diversity may have been underestimated. Conclusions about previously exposed vaccinees are limited because only six or seven AZD1222 recipients were SARS-CoV-2 seropositive at baseline.

The time point label for this specimen denotes: about 28 days (+/-7) after the second vaccine dose. AZD1222 recipients given second doses at about 4 weeks or at about 12 weeks were pooled, since spike-specific TCR depth and breadth were not found to differ between the two schedules. Vaccinee samples were obtained from the UK trials COV001 and COV002, which included a single-blind randomized controlled phase 2/3 trial of AZD1222 (ChAdOx1 nCoV-19) in healthy adults. For TCRbeta chain sequencing, PBMC samples from trial participants were taken at day 0 and at day 28 after the second dose. A remark on this clone: The antigen it binds to is not known. Qualities for individual bases were not recorded, and no much larger clone is one base off. Other DNA sequences in the same sample also yield this CDR3.

The CDR3 covers 11 residues, taking in both the cysteine and the phenylalanine. Solely the CDR3 DNA is kept, with 33 bases framed from the first base. Looking up the germline V gene yields CDR1 SGHDT and CDR2 YYEEEE. Relative to germline, V is 2 bases shorter and J is 3 bases shorter, with 2 bases between their ends. The CDR3 regions of human TCRbeta chains were analyzed by immunosequencing. As for the authors' bioinformatics: TCRs in the repertoires were matched against a reference library of SARS-CoV-2-specific TCRs that had been generated with the MIRA antigen-specificity platform. Breadth was defined as the fraction of unique TCRs that were SARS-CoV-2-associated, and depth was defined as the fraction of total T cells that were SARS-CoV-2-associated. Using the MIRA data, every spike-specific TCR was mapped to the spike region that the TCR reacted to and assigned to either a CD4 or a CD8 class. Log10-transformed breadth and depth values were compared by one-way ANOVA with Sidak's multiple comparisons tests. TCRdb obtained this table from immuneACCESS and retained in-frame rearrangements with V and J assigned. These tables miss some clones; where compared with another copy, unresolved V genes account for less than half of the shortfall, and the remainder is unexplained. D and trimming come from the DNA, and the V and J calls and clone size come from that table. This sample comprises some 95,000 clones, roughly 90% of them detected only once. Roughly 12% of the sample is in the top ten clones.

Sequences were derived from peripheral blood, sampled 28 days after the second AZD1222 dose. The TCR originated in an adult who received the AZD1222 COVID-19 vaccine. This sequence uses TRBV5-6 and TRBJ1-1; no D gene call is confident. The CDR3 here reads CASSLYTEAFF. The sequenced DNA is TGTGCCAGCAGCTTATACACTGAAGCTTTCTTT.